The 24 T cell receptor beta chains below come from one sample, sequenced in a study of blood T cell repertoires in COVID-19. Profiling relied on immunoSEQ multiplex PCR, and the TCRdb table lists in-frame clones only, not all of them. Found here are roughly 99,000 clones, approximately 88% of them singletons; the top ten hold over 4%. Sequenced: peripheral blood. All receptors come from a human donor in a cohort sampled during active COVID-19.

The chain couples TRBV6-1 to TRBJ2-1; 8 bases map to TRBD2. The CDR3 is 17 amino acids. Germline loops: CDR1 MNHNS, CDR2 SASEGT. V trimming: 4 bases; J trimming: 0 bases; junction bases outside the gene matches: 8. The CDR3 region has the DNA TGTGCCAGCAGTGGGCTAGCGGGCCTGAGCTCCTACAATGAGCAGTTCTTC. It is translated as CASSGLAGLSSYNEQFF.

The V call is TRBV14, the J call TRBJ1-1, with unresolved D. Germline V gene data show CDR1 as SGHDN and CDR2 as FVKESK. CDR3 size: 14 residues. Trimming removed 1 base from V and 6 bases from J, with 12 bases in between. The DNA of the CDR3 is TGTGCCAGCAGCCAAGTTCCGGGAACGGCTGAAGCTTTCTTT. The encoded protein is CASSQVPGTAEAFF.

V and J are TRBV29-1 and TRBJ1-5; D is perhaps TRBD1 (5 bases). Germline V CDR1 and CDR2: SQVTM, ANQGSEA. CDR3 length equals 16 residues. V lost 4 bases, J lost 0 bases, and 16 bases lay in between. CDR3 coding DNA: TGCAGCGTTGTCATTGGACACACCGGTAGCAATCAGCCCCAGCATTTT. Translated: CSVVIGHTGSNQPQHF. Together with reference TRBV29-1 and TRBJ1-5, the CDR3 gives the full variable domain: SAVISQKPSRDICQRGTSLTIQCQVDSQVTMMFWYRQQPGQSLTLIATANQGSEATYESGFVIDKFPISRPNLTFSTLTVSNMSPEDSSIYLCSVVIGHTGSNQPQHFGDGTRLSIL.

The chain combines TRBV12-5 with TRBJ2-1, with 9 nucleotides matching TRBD1. The trim removed 2 bases at V and 1 base at J, leaving 3 bases unmatched. Germline assignment: CDR1 LGHNT and CDR2 FRNRAP. The CDR3 is made up of 16 amino acids. The CDR3 nucleotides read TGTGCTAGTGGTTTGTCACAGGGGGCGTCCTACAATGAGCAGTTCTTC. This sequence encodes CASGLSQGASYNEQFF.

The rearrangement uses TRBV6-5 and TRBJ1-2; the match to TRBD1 covers 10 bases. This CDR3 is built from 14 residues. The junction had 5 bases not matched to a gene; V was cut back by 6 bases and J by 4 bases. Germline assignment: CDR1 MNHEY and CDR2 SVGAGI. The CDR3 loop is CASSAGTGVYGYTF. CDR3 coding DNA: TGTGCCAGCAGCGCCGGGACAGGGGTCTATGGCTACACCTTC.

This clone appeared a few times. The chain is built from TRBV5-1 and TRBJ1-4; 7 bases are shared with TRBD1. V trimming: 0 bases; J trimming: 7 bases; junction bases outside the gene matches: 9. This CDR3 spans 16 amino acids. Looked up from germline, CDR1 is SGHRS and CDR2 is YFSETQ. The CDR3 DNA reads as TGCGCCAGCAGCTTGGTAGGAGGGGGCTCAGGTGAAAAACTGTTTTTT. Translating gives CASSLVGGGSGEKLFF.

The genes are TRBV5-6 and TRBJ1-1; TRBD1 is a possible D gene (5 bases). CDR1 and CDR2 from the germline V gene are SGHDT and YYEEEE. The CDR3 sequence is 16 residues long. The V end was cut by 4 bases, the J end by 1 base, with 17 bases between. Here the CDR3 reads CASSHQGWRQNTEAFF. Here the CDR3 DNA reads TGTGCCAGCAGCCATCAGGGATGGAGACAGAACACTGAAGCTTTCTTT.

The V and J genes are TRBV24-1 and TRBJ2-3; 13 bases are shared with TRBD2. CDR1 is KGHDR, CDR2 SFDVKD, per germline. Germline trimming cut 3 bases from V and 2 bases from J; bases unmatched to any gene: 4. CDR3 length: 17 residues. The chain's CDR3 is CATSDRGTSGNTDTQYF. Here the CDR3 DNA reads TGTGCCACCAGTGATCGGGGGACTAGCGGGAACACAGATACGCAGTATTTT.

This chain connects TRBV4-1 to TRBJ1-1; TRBD1 agrees at 8 bases. The CDR3 extends over 17 amino acids. Germline V CDR1 and CDR2: MGHRA, YSYEKL. Unmatched junction bases numbered 7, after V lost 1 base and J lost 0 bases. CDR3 loop: CASSQAGGRVMNTEAFF. CDR3 DNA: TGCGCCAGCAGCCAAGCAGGGGGCCGAGTTATGAACACTGAAGCTTTCTTT.

The chain links TRBV6-2 or TRBV6-3 to TRBJ2-2; D perhaps matches TRBD2 (6 bases). This CDR3 spans 15 amino acids. Germline loops: CDR1 MNHEY, CDR2 SVGEGT. Trimming stripped 7 bases from V and 3 bases from J, with 15 bases between. This CDR3 is CASTPLREYTGELFF. The CDR3 nucleotides are TGTGCCAGCACCCCCTTACGGGAGTACACCGGGGAGCTGTTTTTT.

The V gene is TRBV6-2 or TRBV6-3, the J gene TRBJ2-3; 9 nucleotides align to TRBD1. J lost 4 bases, V lost 0 bases, and 5 bases had no gene match. The CDR3 totals 16 residues. CDR1 and CDR2 (germline): MNHEY, SVGEGT. CDR3 residues: CASSYSGQGDPDTQYF. CDR3 nucleotides: TGTGCCAGCAGTTACTCGGGACAGGGCGATCCAGATACGCAGTATTTT.

This clone was recorded only once. The chain employs TRBV28 and TRBJ2-6; 8 bases are shared with TRBD2. The CDR3 length is 15 residues. J gave up 2 bases and V 8 bases, and 5 bases lay outside the gene matches. The germline V gene encodes CDR1 MDHEN and CDR2 SYDVKM. The DNA for the CDR3 is TGTGCCAGCCGGGAGGGGATCGCTGGGGCCAACGTCCTGACTTTC. It is translated as CASREGIAGANVLTF.

CDR3 coding DNA: TGTGCCAGCAGCCGGACTAGCGGGACCCAAGAGACCCAGTACTTC. It translates to CASSRTSGTQETQYF. This rearrangement joins TRBV28 to TRBJ2-5, with 12 bases that match TRBD2. The V gene end was trimmed by 6 bases and the J gene end by 1 base; junction bases not matched to a gene: 3. Germline loops: CDR1 MDHEN, CDR2 SYDVKM. This CDR3 has 15 residues.

This clone appeared a single time. V usage is TRBV18 and J usage is TRBJ1-4; 10 bases align to TRBD1. The CDR3 has 16 amino acids. CDR1 is KGHSH, CDR2 LQKENI, per germline. Germline trimming cut 0 bases from V and 7 bases from J; bases unmatched to any gene: 5. The CDR3 sequence is CASSPPGTGAGEKLFF. The CDR3 coding sequence is TGTGCCAGCTCACCACCCGGGACAGGGGCAGGTGAAAAACTGTTTTTT.

The rearrangement joins TRBV7-2 to TRBJ2-5, with 9 bases fitting TRBD2. Germline assignment: CDR1 SGHTA and CDR2 FQGNSA. The V segment lost 3 bases and the J segment 3 bases; nucleotides outside the gene matches: 8. The CDR3 sequence is 16 residues long. For the CDR3, the DNA is TGTGCCAGCAGCTTTAATGCGGGAGGGGGGAAAGAGACCCAGTACTTC. This encodes CASSFNAGGGKETQYF.

The chain joins TRBV5-1 to TRBJ1-1; no definite D call. Trimming removed 5 bases from V and 7 bases from J, with 12 bases in between. CDR3 length: 12 amino acids. Germline V gene data show CDR1 as SGHRS and CDR2 as YFSETQ. The chain's CDR3 is CASRGDDREAFF. CDR3 nucleotide sequence: TGCGCCAGCAGAGGAGATGACCGTGAAGCTTTCTTT.

This clone was recorded only once. The chain uses TRBV7-9 and TRBJ1-3; 8 bases fit TRBD1. There are 16 residues in the CDR3. V lost 6 bases to trimming and J lost 4 bases; unmatched junction nucleotides: 11. The germline gives CDR1 SEHNR, CDR2 FQNEAQ (reference sequence). The CDR3 region is CASSPQQGVSGNTIYF. Here the CDR3 DNA reads TGTGCCAGCAGTCCTCAACAGGGGGTTTCAGGAAACACCATATATTTT.

In its sample, this clone was seen many times. V gene TRBV2 combines with J gene TRBJ2-1; 9 bases align to TRBD1. Germline V gene lookup returns CDR1 SNHLY and CDR2 FYNNEI. This CDR3 spans 17 amino acids. Germline trimming cut 2 bases from V and 4 bases from J; bases unmatched to any gene: 9. The CDR3 coding sequence is TGTGCCAGCAGTGAAAGCGTTCCGGGACAGGGTTACAATGAGCAGTTCTTC. Its translation is CASSESVPGQGYNEQFF.

The chain joins TRBV7-6 to TRBJ1-2, with 11 bases aligning to TRBD1. CDR3 length equals 17 residues. V shed 4 bases and J 2 bases; nucleotides not matched to a gene: 9. Germline V gene data show CDR1 as SGHVS and CDR2 as FNYEAQ. CDR3 bases: TGTGCCAGCAGCTCTCTAGGACAGGGGGCTTCAAACTATGGCTACACCTTC. Its protein is CASSSLGQGASNYGYTF.

This chain uses TRBV27 with TRBJ2-3; D may be TRBD2 (6 bases). The CDR3 is made up of 15 amino acids. Trimming took 6 bases from V and 5 from J, leaving 18 bases between them. Germline V gives CDR1 MNHEY, CDR2 SMNVEV (reference sequence). CDR3 sequence: CASRKRVQSQDTQYF. In DNA form, the CDR3 reads TGTGCCAGCAGAAAGCGGGTTCAAAGTCAAGATACGCAGTATTTT.

The chain is built from TRBV25-1 and TRBJ1-1; D uncertain. Germline assignment: CDR1 MGHDK and CDR2 SYGVNS. V was trimmed by 7 bases and J by 1 base, leaving 7 bases between them. The length of the CDR3 is 12 residues. The CDR3 here is CASTNKNTEAFF. The CDR3 DNA is TGTGCCAGCACCAACAAGAACACTGAAGCTTTCTTT.

The rearrangement links TRBV5-1 to TRBJ2-1, with 7 bases identical to TRBD2. Per the germline V gene, CDR1 is SGHRS and CDR2 is YFSETQ. Trimming took 3 bases from V and 0 from J; bases not matched to a gene: 9. The CDR3 totals 17 residues. The CDR3 DNA reads as TGCGCCAGCAGCTCGAGGGGCGGGAGTCACTCCTACAATGAGCAGTTCTTC. Protein sequence: CASSSRGGSHSYNEQFF.

The V gene is TRBV19, the J gene TRBJ2-7; TRBD1 matches at 7 bases. Germline CDR1 and CDR2: LNHDA and SQIVND (reference sequence). CDR3 length equals 12 residues. Unmatched junction bases numbered 6, after V lost 11 bases and J lost 2 bases. The CDR3 loop reads CAGRQGPYEQYV. Here the CDR3 DNA reads TGTGCCGGCCGACAGGGCCCCTACGAGCAGTACGTC.

The CDR3 nucleotides read TGTGCCAGCTCACCACGGACTCCGGGACAGGGACAAGAGACCCAGTACTTC. This codes for CASSPRTPGQGQETQYF. J is TRBJ2-5 and V is TRBV18, with 9 nucleotides matching TRBD1. The CDR3 contains 17 residues. V was clipped by 1 base and J by 2 bases; unmatched bases: 8. Germline V gene lookup returns CDR1 KGHSH and CDR2 LQKENI.